These 10 T cell receptor beta chains were all obtained from the same sample, sequenced in a study of blood T cell repertoires in COVID-19. This table comes from immunoSEQ multiplex PCR, and its TCRdb copy is limited to in-frame clones, with some not included. This sample has hundreds of thousands of clones, with approximately 87% found just once. Input material: PBMCs or T cells enriched from blood (not recorded which). The receptors here all came from a woman aged 50 to 60 who had recovered from COVID-19.

There are a few counts of this clone. V is TRBV6-6 and J is TRBJ1-2, with 8 bases fitting TRBD1. V lost 5 bases to trimming and J lost 2 bases; unmatched junction nucleotides: 7. This CDR3 has 15 residues. In germline, CDR1 is MNHNY, CDR2 SVGAGI (reference sequence). Here the CDR3 DNA reads TGTGCCAGCAGTCCTCGGACAGGGCCAAACTATGGCTACACCTTC. The encoded protein is CASSPRTGPNYGYTF.

The chain joins TRBV4-1 to TRBJ1-3, with 10 bases that match TRBD1. Per the germline V gene, CDR1 is MGHRA and CDR2 is YSYEKL. J was trimmed by 2 bases and V by 4 bases; bases with no gene match: 11. CDR3 length equals 18 residues. CDR3 bases: TGCGCCAGCAGCCGGTTCGGCGGGACAGGGGCCCCTGGAAACACCATATATTTT. Its protein product is CASSRFGGTGAPGNTIYF.

CDR3 DNA: TGTGCCAGCAGACCACAGGGAGCTAACTATGGCTACACCTTC. Translating it yields CASRPQGANYGYTF. This chain joins TRBV14 and TRBJ1-2; D might be TRBD1 (6 bases). Between the trimmed V and J ends, which lost 6 bases and 0 bases, there was a span of 11 bases. Germline values: CDR1 SGHDN, CDR2 FVKESK. CDR3 length equals 14 residues. Using reference TRBV14 and TRBJ1-2 for the parts outside the CDR3, the full variable domain is EAGVTQFPSHSVIEKGQTVTLRCDPISGHDNLYWYRRVMGKEIKFLLHFVKESKQDESGMPNNRFLAERTGGTYSTLKVQPAELEDSGVYFCASRPQGANYGYTFGSGTRLTVV.

The chain recombines TRBV7-3 with TRBJ1-6, with TRBD1 as a possible D gene (5 bases). Trimming left V 5 bases short and J 8 bases short, with 10 bases between. The CDR3 sequence is 13 residues long. CDR1 is SGHTA and CDR2 is FQGTGA in the germline V gene. CDR3 loop: CASSRGLDSPLHF. In DNA, the CDR3 is TGTGCCAGCAGCCGGGGGTTGGATTCACCCCTCCACTTT.

The chain couples TRBV28 to TRBJ1-1; D ambiguous. V shed 4 bases and J shed 10 bases, with 13 bases lying between them. The CDR3 extends over 12 amino acids. Germline CDR1 reads MDHEN; CDR2 reads SYDVKM. CDR3 coding DNA: TGTGCCAGCAGTTCATGGGTCCAGGTAGCTTTCTTT. Translated, it gives CASSSWVQVAFF.

The table lists this clone with a count of one. CDR3 bases: TGCAGCGTTGACCTGTTCACAGATACGCAGTATTTT. It is translated as CSVDLFTDTQYF. The chain joins TRBV29-1 to TRBJ2-3; D call uncertain. Germline loops: CDR1 SQVTM, CDR2 ANQGSEA. The CDR3 runs 12 residues. Trimming stripped 3 bases from V and 2 bases from J, with 6 bases between.

The chain carries TRBV5-1 and TRBJ1-2, with 7 bases fitting TRBD1. V was clipped by 3 bases and J by 2 bases; unmatched bases: 10. This CDR3 comprises 16 residues. Germline V gives CDR1 SGHRS, CDR2 YFSETQ. The CDR3 region has the DNA TGCGCCAGCAGCTCGACTGGACAGGCCTTAAACTATGGCTACACCTTC. It specifies CASSSTGQALNYGYTF.

The chain links TRBV27 to TRBJ1-4; D may be TRBD1 (6 bases). Deletions cut 6 bases from V and 7 bases from J, with 12 bases between. Germline CDR1 reads MNHEY; CDR2 reads SMNVEV (reference sequence). The CDR3 sequence is 13 residues long. The CDR3 loop reads CASSVQGSEKLFF. CDR3 bases: TGTGCCAGCAGCGTACAGGGAAGTGAAAAACTGTTTTTT.

The J gene is TRBJ1-3, the V gene TRBV7-9, with D possibly TRBD1 on 5 matching bases. CDR3 size: 16 residues. V dropped 4 bases and J dropped 1 base, with 14 bases sitting between them. Germline V gives CDR1 SEHNR, CDR2 FQNEAQ (reference sequence). CDR3 region: CASSSITDSSGNTIYF. The CDR3 nucleotides read TGTGCCAGCAGCTCGATCACAGACAGTTCTGGAAACACCATATATTTT.

This chain joins TRBV3-1 (or the pseudogene TRBV3-2) and TRBJ1-3; the D is unclear. V shed 4 bases and J shed 4 bases, with 17 bases lying between them. CDR1 is LGHDT and CDR2 is YNNKEL in the germline V gene (reference sequence). The CDR3 runs 16 residues. The CDR3 DNA follows: TGTGCCAGCAGCCTCCCCTCGCTCCGGTCCGGAAACACCATATATTTT. Residues: CASSLPSLRSGNTIYF.